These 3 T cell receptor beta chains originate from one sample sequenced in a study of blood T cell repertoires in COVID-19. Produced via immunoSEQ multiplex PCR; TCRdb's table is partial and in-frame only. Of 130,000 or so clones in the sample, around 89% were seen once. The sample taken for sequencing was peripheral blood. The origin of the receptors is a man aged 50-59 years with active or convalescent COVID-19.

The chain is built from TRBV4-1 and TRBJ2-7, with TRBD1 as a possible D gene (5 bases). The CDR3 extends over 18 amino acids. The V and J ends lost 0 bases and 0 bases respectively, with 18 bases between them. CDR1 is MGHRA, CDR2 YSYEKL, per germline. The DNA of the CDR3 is TGCGCCAGCAGCCAAGATCTTCTGGGGCAGACGATCTCCTACGAGCAGTACTTC. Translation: CASSQDLLGQTISYEQYF.

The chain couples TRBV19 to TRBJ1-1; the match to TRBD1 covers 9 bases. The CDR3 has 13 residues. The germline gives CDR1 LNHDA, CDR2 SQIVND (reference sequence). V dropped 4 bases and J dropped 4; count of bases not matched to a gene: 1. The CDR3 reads CASSKDRGTEAFF. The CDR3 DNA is TGTGCCAGTAGTAAGGACAGGGGCACTGAAGCTTTCTTT.

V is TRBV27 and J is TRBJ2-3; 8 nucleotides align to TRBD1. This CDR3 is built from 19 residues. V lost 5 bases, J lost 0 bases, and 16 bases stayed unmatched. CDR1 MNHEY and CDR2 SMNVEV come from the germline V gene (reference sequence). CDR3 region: CASSPDRVMSGRSTDTQYF. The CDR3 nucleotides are TGTGCCAGCAGTCCGGACAGGGTAATGAGCGGGCGTAGCACAGATACGCAGTATTTT.